The TCR beta chain under discussion was sequenced for a study of blood T cells in healthy people across ages. With regard to this clonotype: Its cognate antigen is unknown.

Study findings and constraints: Researchers judged that diversity estimates from one million T cells fell short of true values.

PCR was performed a second time for roughly 7 to 11 cycles using a sample-barcoded 5' primer and a J-beta primer mix. TCRdb reanalysed the 5' RACE reads using MiXCR and keeps one entry per CDR3 protein. Of fewer than 1,200,000 distinct CDR3 sequences in the sample, about 23% were seen once. This CDR3 is built from 15 residues. J was trimmed by 0 bases and V by 6 bases; bases with no gene match: 5. From germline, CDR1 is SGHRS and CDR2 YFSETQ. The same data also contributed to another study, on T cells of mothers and their children.

The source is a girl aged 2 to 10 in good health. The sequenced material came from blood. The chain is built from TRBV5-1 and TRBJ2-1, with 8 bases matching TRBD2. This CDR3 is CASTSGTSSYNEQFF. CDR3 coding DNA: TGCGCCAGCACCTCTGGGACTAGCTCCTACAATGAGCAGTTCTTC.